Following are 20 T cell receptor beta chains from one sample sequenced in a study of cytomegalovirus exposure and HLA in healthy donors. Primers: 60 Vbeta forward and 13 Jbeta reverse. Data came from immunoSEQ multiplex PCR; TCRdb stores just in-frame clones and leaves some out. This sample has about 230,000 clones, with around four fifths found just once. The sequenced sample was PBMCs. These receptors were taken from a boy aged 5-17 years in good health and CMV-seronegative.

The CDR3 sequence: CASSHPGRTSYGTDTQYF. Here the CDR3 DNA reads TGCGCCAGCAGCCATCCCGGTAGGACTTCGTACGGCACAGATACGCAGTATTTT. The rearrangement uses TRBV4-1 and TRBJ2-3; D is possibly TRBD2 (5 bases). Trimming stripped 3 bases from V and 1 base from J, with 20 bases between. CDR3 length: 18 amino acids. Germline assignment: CDR1 MGHRA and CDR2 YSYEKL.

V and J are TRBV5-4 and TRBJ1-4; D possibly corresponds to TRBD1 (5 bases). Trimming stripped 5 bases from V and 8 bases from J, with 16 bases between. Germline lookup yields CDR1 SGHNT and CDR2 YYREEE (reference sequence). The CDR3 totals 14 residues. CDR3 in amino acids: CASSQDIRGEKLFF. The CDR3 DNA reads TGTGCCAGCAGTCAAGACATTAGGGGCGAAAAACTGTTTTTT.

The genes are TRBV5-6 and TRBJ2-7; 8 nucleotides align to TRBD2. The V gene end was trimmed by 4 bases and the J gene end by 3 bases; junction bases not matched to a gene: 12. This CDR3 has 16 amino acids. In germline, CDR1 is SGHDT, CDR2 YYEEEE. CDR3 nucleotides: TGTGCCAGCAGCCGAATGAGCCGGGAGGGCCTCTACGAGCAGTACTTC. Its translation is CASSRMSREGLYEQYF. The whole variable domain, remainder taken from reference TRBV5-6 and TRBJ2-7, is DAGVTQSPTHLIKTRGQQVTLRCSPKSGHDTVSWYQQALGQGPQFIFQYYEEEERQRGNFPDRFSGHQFPNYSSELNVNALLLGDSALYLCASSRMSREGLYEQYFGPGTRLTVT.

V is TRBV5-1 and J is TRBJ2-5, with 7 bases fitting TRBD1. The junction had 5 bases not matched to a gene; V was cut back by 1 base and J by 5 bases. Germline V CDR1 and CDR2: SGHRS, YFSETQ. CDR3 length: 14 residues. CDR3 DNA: TGCGCCAGCAGCTTGCCAGGGGGAGAGGAGACCCAGTACTTC. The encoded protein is CASSLPGGEETQYF.

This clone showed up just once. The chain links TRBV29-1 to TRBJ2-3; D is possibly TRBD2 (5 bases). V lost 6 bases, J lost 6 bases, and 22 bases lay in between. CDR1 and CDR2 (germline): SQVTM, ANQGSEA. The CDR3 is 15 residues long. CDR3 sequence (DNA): TGCAGCGTGGCAAGAGGAGGATTTGTGGGGGATACGCAGTATTTT. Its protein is CSVARGGFVGDTQYF.

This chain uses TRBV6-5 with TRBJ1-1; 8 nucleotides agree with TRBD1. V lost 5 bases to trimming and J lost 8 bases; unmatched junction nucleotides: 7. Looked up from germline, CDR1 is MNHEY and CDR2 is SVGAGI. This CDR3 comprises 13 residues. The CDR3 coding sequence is TGTGCCAGCAGTAGGGGGACAGGAAAGGAAGCTTTCTTT. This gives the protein CASSRGTGKEAFF.

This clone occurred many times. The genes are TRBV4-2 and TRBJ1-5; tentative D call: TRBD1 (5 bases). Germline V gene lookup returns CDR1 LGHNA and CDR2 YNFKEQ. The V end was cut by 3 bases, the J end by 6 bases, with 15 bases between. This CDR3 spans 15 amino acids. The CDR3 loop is CASSQSSQGSQPQHF. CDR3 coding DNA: TGTGCCAGCAGCCAGAGTTCCCAGGGAAGTCAGCCCCAGCATTTT.

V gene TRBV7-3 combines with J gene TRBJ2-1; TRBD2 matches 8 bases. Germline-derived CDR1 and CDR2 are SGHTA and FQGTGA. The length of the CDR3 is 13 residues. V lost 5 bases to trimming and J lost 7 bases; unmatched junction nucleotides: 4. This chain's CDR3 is CASSASGGNEQFF. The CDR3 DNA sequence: TGTGCCAGCAGCGCATCGGGGGGGAATGAGCAGTTCTTC.

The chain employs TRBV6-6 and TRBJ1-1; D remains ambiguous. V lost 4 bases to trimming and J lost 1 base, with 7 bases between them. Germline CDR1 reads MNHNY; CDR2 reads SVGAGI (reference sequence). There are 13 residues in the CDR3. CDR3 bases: TGTGCCAGCAGTTTACTAACGAACACTGAAGCTTTCTTT. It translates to CASSLLTNTEAFF.

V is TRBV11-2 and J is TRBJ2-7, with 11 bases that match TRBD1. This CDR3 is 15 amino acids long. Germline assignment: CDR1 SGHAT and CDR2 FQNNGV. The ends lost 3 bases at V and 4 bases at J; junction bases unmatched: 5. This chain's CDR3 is CASSLWTGGTYEQYF. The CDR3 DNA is TGTGCCAGCAGCTTGTGGACAGGGGGCACGTACGAGCAGTACTTC.

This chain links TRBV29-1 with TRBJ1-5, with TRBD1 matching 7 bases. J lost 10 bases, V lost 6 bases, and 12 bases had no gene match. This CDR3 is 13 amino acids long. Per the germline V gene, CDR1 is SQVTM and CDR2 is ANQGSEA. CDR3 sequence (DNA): TGCAGCGTAGGGGGCCACGCCGAGGAACCCCAGCATTTT. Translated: CSVGGHAEEPQHF.

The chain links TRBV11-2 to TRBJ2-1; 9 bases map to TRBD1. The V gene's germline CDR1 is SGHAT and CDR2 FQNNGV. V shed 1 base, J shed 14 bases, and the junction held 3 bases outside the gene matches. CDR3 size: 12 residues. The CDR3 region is CASSLGTGEEFF. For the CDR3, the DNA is TGTGCCAGCAGCTTAGGGACAGGGGAGGAGTTCTTC.

The CDR3 loop reads CASTRDRVEEQYF. The CDR3, as DNA: TGCGCCAGCACGCGGGACAGGGTCGAAGAGCAGTACTTC. The gene calls are TRBV5-1 and TRBJ2-5; TRBD1 matches 9 bases. This CDR3 has 13 amino acids. The ends lost 6 bases at V and 11 bases at J; junction bases unmatched: 11. The germline CDR1 and CDR2 sequences are SGHRS and YFSETQ.

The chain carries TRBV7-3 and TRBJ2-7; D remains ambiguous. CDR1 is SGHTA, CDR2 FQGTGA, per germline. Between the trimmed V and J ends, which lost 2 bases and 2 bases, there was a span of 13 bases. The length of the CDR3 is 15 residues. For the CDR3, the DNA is TGTGCCAGCAGCTTAGAAGCTTTGCCCCCCTACGAGCAGTACTTC. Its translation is CASSLEALPPYEQYF.

The CDR3 nucleotides read TGTGCCAGCACCTCAGGGGCCCCTGAAGCTTTCTTT. Protein product: CASTSGAPEAFF. The V gene is TRBV5-5, the J gene TRBJ1-1, with D perhaps TRBD1 (6 bases). Trimming took off 6 bases at V and 6 bases at J, with 12 bases between the two ends. The germline V gene encodes CDR1 SGHKS and CDR2 YYEKEE (reference sequence). CDR3 size: 12 residues.

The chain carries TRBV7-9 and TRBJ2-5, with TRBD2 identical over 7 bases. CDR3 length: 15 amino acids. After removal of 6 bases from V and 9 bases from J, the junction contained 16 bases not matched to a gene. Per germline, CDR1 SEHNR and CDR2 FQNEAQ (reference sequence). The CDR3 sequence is CASRPYAGDLCPQYF. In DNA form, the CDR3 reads TGTGCCAGCAGACCCTACGCGGGGGACTTGTGTCCCCAGTACTTC.

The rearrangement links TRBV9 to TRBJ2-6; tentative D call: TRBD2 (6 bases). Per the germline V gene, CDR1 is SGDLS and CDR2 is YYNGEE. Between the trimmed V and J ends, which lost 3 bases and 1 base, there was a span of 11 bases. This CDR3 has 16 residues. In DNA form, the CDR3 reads TGTGCCAGCAGCGCCTACGCGGGGTCTGGGGCCAACGTCCTGACTTTC. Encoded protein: CASSAYAGSGANVLTF.

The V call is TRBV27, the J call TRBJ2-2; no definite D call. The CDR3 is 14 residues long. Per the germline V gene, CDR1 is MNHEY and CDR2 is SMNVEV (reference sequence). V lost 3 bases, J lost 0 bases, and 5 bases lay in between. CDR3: CASSLAANTGELFF. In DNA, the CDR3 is TGTGCCAGCAGTTTGGCCGCGAACACCGGGGAGCTGTTTTTT.

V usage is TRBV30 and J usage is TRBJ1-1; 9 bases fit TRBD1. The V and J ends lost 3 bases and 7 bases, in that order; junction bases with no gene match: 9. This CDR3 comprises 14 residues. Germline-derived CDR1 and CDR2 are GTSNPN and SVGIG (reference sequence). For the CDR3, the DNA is TGTGCCTGGAGATGGGGACAGGGTTTGGGTGAAGCTTTCTTT. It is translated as CAWRWGQGLGEAFF.

CDR3 nucleotides: TGTGCCAGCAGCTTAGAACTAGCGGGAAGTGAGCAGTACTTC. Its translation: CASSLELAGSEQYF. The rearrangement links TRBV7-6 to TRBJ2-7; 10 bases are shared with TRBD2. The CDR3 runs to 14 residues. V trimming: 1 base; J trimming: 7 bases; junction bases outside the gene matches: 4. The germline CDR1 and CDR2 sequences are SGHVS and FNYEAQ.